The 13 T cell receptor beta chains given below trace back to one sample, sequenced in a study of breast tumors, draining lymph nodes, adjacent tissues. Samples came from axillary lymph nodes draining the breast cancer. TCRdb re-called the multiplex PCR reads through MiXCR, storing one row per CDR3 protein. This sample has about 200,000 distinct CDR3 sequences, with around 33% found just once. Source material: axillary lymph node tissue. All receptors come from a female donor with breast cancer. Some clones in this sample may be carry-over from other donors' samples.

This clonotype was detected ten times or more. This chain joins TRBV2 and TRBJ2-1; tentatively, D is TRBD2 (6 bases). The CDR3 is 13 residues long. Germline V gives CDR1 SNHLY, CDR2 FYNNEI. V gave up 7 bases and J gave up 5 bases, with 12 bases separating them. The chain's CDR3 is CASTLGTHNEQFF. The CDR3 DNA sequence: TGTGCCAGCACCCTGGGGACTCACAATGAGCAGTTCTTC.

The chain recombines TRBV11-2 with TRBJ1-1; 11 bases are shared with TRBD1. Germline assignment: CDR1 SGHAT and CDR2 FQNNGV. V lost 1 base, J lost 1 base, and 2 bases stayed unmatched. The CDR3 is made up of 16 amino acids. The CDR3 nucleotides are TGTGCCAGCAGCTTAGGGGACAGGGGGTCGAACACTGAAGCTTTCTTT. Protein product: CASSLGDRGSNTEAFF.

J is TRBJ1-5 and V is TRBV15, with D hard to call. The CDR3 covers 16 residues. Trimming shortened V by 10 bases and J by 2 bases, and 21 bases separated the two germline ends. Germline V CDR1 and CDR2: LNHNV, YYDKDF (reference sequence). DNA for the CDR3: TGTGCCAGCAGTTTAGTAACTGTTACTGGCAATCAGCCCCAGCATTTT. Its protein product is CASSLVTVTGNQPQHF.

This clonotype was seen many times. The CDR3 region has the DNA TGTGCCAGCAGTTGCACTAGCGGGGGGGCCGACGAGCAGTACTTC. Translated, it gives CASSCTSGGADEQYF. The V and J genes are TRBV12-3 or TRBV12-4 and TRBJ2-7; 13 bases align to TRBD2. V lost 4 bases, J lost 5 bases, and 5 bases stayed unmatched. The CDR3 contains 15 residues.

This clonotype was observed many times. The chain couples TRBV20-1 to TRBJ2-7, with TRBD2 matching over 9 bases. This CDR3 contains 14 residues. V lost 6 bases and J lost 4; bases outside the gene matches: 10. Germline assignment: CDR1 DFQATT and CDR2 SNEGSKA (reference sequence). For the CDR3, the DNA is TGCAGTGCCACGGGACTAGCCTCCCCGTACGAGCAGTACTTC. This translates into CSATGLASPYEQYF.

This clonotype was picked up many times. The rearrangement uses TRBV2 and TRBJ2-7; TRBD1 might be the D (5 bases). The V end lost 2 bases, the J end lost 1 base, and 6 bases lay between the germline ends. In germline, CDR1 is SNHLY, CDR2 FYNNEI. The length of the CDR3 is 13 residues. The CDR3 loop is CASSETGSYEQYF. CDR3 in DNA: TGTGCCAGCAGTGAAACAGGATCCTACGAGCAGTACTTC.

This clonotype was observed at least ten times. V gene TRBV2 combines with J gene TRBJ1-2, with TRBD1 as a possible D gene (5 bases). The CDR3 covers 13 residues. The V end lost 4 bases, the J end lost 8 bases, and 14 bases lay between the germline ends. CDR1 and CDR2 (germline): SNHLY, FYNNEI. Written as DNA, the CDR3 is TGTGCCAGCAGTGTGTCCCAGGGCCTCGGCTACACCTTC. Translated: CASSVSQGLGYTF. Supplemented by reference TRBV2 and TRBJ1-2, the full variable domain reads EPEVTQTPSHQVTQMGQEVILRCVPISNHLYFYWYRQILGQKVEFLVSFYNNEISEKSEIFDDQFSVERPDGSNFTLKIRSTKLEDSAMYFCASSVSQGLGYTFGSGTRLTVV.

This clonotype was recorded a few times. Just one base apart from a much larger clone, this may be a read error. The V gene is TRBV7-8, the J gene TRBJ2-3, with TRBD2 matching over 11 bases. Germline CDR1 SGHVS, CDR2 FQNEAQ. The CDR3 spans 17 residues. The CDR3 loop reads CASSLGVSSGGADPQYF. The CDR3 DNA is TGTGCCAGCAGCCTAGGGGTCAGTAGCGGGGGGGCAGATCCGCAGTATTTT.

The chain links TRBV30 to TRBJ1-5; D perhaps matches TRBD1 (5 bases). V lost 4 bases and J lost 11, with 21 bases in between. The CDR3 loop spans 14 amino acids. The germline V gene has CDR1 GTSNPN and CDR2 SVGIG (reference sequence). The CDR3 loop reads CAWTPGRGRETQHF. CDR3 nucleotides: TGTGCCTGGACCCCCGGGCGGGGACGAGAGACCCAGCATTTT.

This clonotype occurred many times. The chain uses TRBV19 and TRBJ2-1; D perhaps matches TRBD2 (5 bases). Germline lookup yields CDR1 LNHDA and CDR2 SQIVND (reference sequence). V gave up 5 bases and J gave up 5 bases, with 13 bases separating them. The CDR3 has 14 amino acids. The DNA of the CDR3 is TGTGCCAGTAGTTTCGCCCGGGGTGACAATGAGCAGTTCTTC. Translating it yields CASSFARGDNEQFF.

The V gene is TRBV20-1, the J gene TRBJ2-5; 16 bases map to TRBD2. This CDR3 is built from 20 residues. Germline loops: CDR1 DFQATT, CDR2 SNEGSKA (reference sequence). V lost 5 bases and J lost 4; bases outside the gene matches: 19. Here the CDR3 reads CSAEGTSGTSGRVRGETQYF. As DNA, the CDR3 is TGCAGTGCTGAGGGCACCTCCGGGACTAGCGGGAGGGTCAGGGGAGAGACCCAGTACTTC.

A note on this clonotype: A read error is possible here, since a much larger clone lies one base away. This sequence joins TRBV19 and TRBJ1-2, with TRBD1 identical over 11 bases. Germline-derived CDR1 and CDR2 are LNHDA and SQIVND (reference sequence). This CDR3 contains 13 residues. V lost 3 bases, J lost 9 bases, and 3 bases stayed unmatched. Written as DNA, the CDR3 is TGTGCCAGTAGTATGGACAGGGGGCCTAGCTACACCTTC. Its translation: CASSMDRGPSYTF.

The J gene is TRBJ2-3, the V gene TRBV6-5, with 8 bases matching TRBD2. Germline assignment: CDR1 MNHEY and CDR2 SVGAGI. The ends lost 2 bases at V and 6 bases at J; junction bases unmatched: 7. The CDR3 runs 15 residues. CDR3 DNA: TGTGCCAGCAGTTACAAATCGGGGGGGCGGGATACGCAGTATTTT. Translating it yields CASSYKSGGRDTQYF.